This TCR beta chain originates from a study of prognosis after radiotherapy for stage I lung cancer. Across the study: Squamous cell carcinoma was diagnosed in about seven patients and adenocarcinoma in some 11. Metastases at distant sites emerged in a few patients after radiotherapy, at a median of 7 months, whereas about 14 showed no significant progression. Study-wide results and caveats: The tumor specificity of expanded TCR clones remained undetermined.

This CDR3 region has 18 residues. V was pared by 6 bases and J by 5 bases, with 14 bases of the junction left unmatched. Germline loops: CDR1 MNHNS, CDR2 SASEGT. This clonotype has ten or more counts. Its antigen remains unknown. Genomic DNA provided the template from which TCR beta CDR3 was amplified by two-round multiplex PCR. The use of primers specific to each TRBV and TRBJ gene characterized first-round PCR. TCRdb re-called the multiplex PCR reads with MiXCR, one entry per CDR3 protein. The repertoire holds some 60,000 distinct CDR3 sequences, approximately 26% seen once, with approximately 8.3% in the top ten.

Specimen: PBMCs, collected before or after stereotactic body radiation therapy (not recorded which). J is TRBJ2-5 and V is TRBV6-1, with 14 bases aligning to TRBD2. The receptor's source is a donor at least 50 years old with non-small cell lung cancer. CDR3 loop: CASSPGLAGAFEMETQYF. The CDR3 DNA reads TGTGCCAGCAGCCCGGGACTAGCGGGGGCCTTTGAAATGGAGACCCAGTACTTC.